This TCR beta chain comes out of a study of identical twins. Study-wide results and limits: Memory repertoires lacked the insertion deficit that abundant cord blood beta clonotypes showed.

Via MiXCR, TCRdb re-called the 5' RACE reads, giving one row per CDR3 protein. The data contain about 690,000 distinct CDR3 sequences, approximately 21% of them singletons. A remark on this clonotype: Its specificity is unknown.

The CDR3 spans 14 residues. The V and J ends lost 4 bases and 10 bases, in that order; junction bases with no gene match: 6. Germline values: CDR1 WSHSY, CDR2 SAAADI. This sample was shared with a second study, whose subject was T cells expressing NK-cell markers. From that study: Sorted T-cell subsets CD3+CD56+NKG2C+, CD3+CD56+NKG2C- and CD3+CD56-NKG2C+ were TCR beta-sequenced. The CD3+CD56-NKG2C+ fraction of several donors was also led by these clonotypes.

Material for sequencing was PBMCs. The receptor comes from a woman younger than 30 in good health. The chain has TRBV10-2 and TRBJ2-1, with TRBD2 identical over 11 bases. The CDR3 DNA is TGCGCCAGCAGTGTGAGTCTAGCGGGAGGAGAGCAGTTCTTC. Translation: CASSVSLAGGEQFF.